This TCR beta chain comes out of a study of cytomegalovirus exposure and HLA in healthy donors. The study's findings and limits: Other equally common chains were less clonally expanded than HLA-associated TCR beta chains, a later analysis showed. Overall, around 150 TCR beta chains were annotated as cytomegalovirus-associated. Presence/absence analysis assumed near-uniform sequencing depth across donors. Reports described diagnosis of cytomegalovirus status by the classifier as highly specific and sensitive.

Germline V CDR1 and CDR2: MDHEN, SYDVKM. The CDR3 has 18 amino acids. J gave up 3 bases and V 4 bases, and 15 bases lay outside the gene matches. Turning to this clone: No antigen is known for it.

The PCR ran on 60 Vbeta and 13 Jbeta primers. Data came from immunoSEQ multiplex PCR; TCRdb stores just in-frame clones and leaves some out. Of 90,000 to 110,000 clones listed, about three quarters are singletons. This TCR was recovered from a woman aged 40 to 50 in good health and CMV-seropositive. The specimen was PBMCs. The chain links TRBV28 to TRBJ1-3, with 7 nucleotides matching TRBD1. The CDR3: CASSYSRDRPSDGNTIYF. CDR3 bases: TGTGCCAGCAGTTACTCCCGGGACAGACCTAGCGATGGAAACACCATATATTTT.